One sample yielded the 12 T cell receptor beta chains listed below, sequenced in a study of neurological immune-mediated disorders. MiXCR, applied by TCRdb to the 5' RACE reads, yields one record per CDR3 protein. The data show 40,000 to 55,000 distinct CDR3 sequences, more than 5% seen once. Sequenced input: CD4+ T cells from blood. The receptors originated from a young woman with multiple sclerosis.

This clonotype was detected ten times or more. V and J are TRBV15 and TRBJ2-2; no clear D gene. Trimming removed 1 base from V and 1 base from J, with 4 bases in between. Germline values: CDR1 LNHNV, CDR2 YYDKDF (reference sequence). The CDR3 length is 14 residues. Here the CDR3 DNA reads TGTGCCACCAGCAGAGGACAGAACACCGGGGAGCTGTTTTTT. Its protein is CATSRGQNTGELFF.

This clonotype has a count of ten or more. The chain combines TRBV4-1 with TRBJ1-5, with D unresolved. The CDR3 consists of 13 residues. CDR1 is MGHRA and CDR2 is YSYEKL in the germline V gene. The V gene lost 4 bases and the J gene lost 5 bases, with 9 bases spanning the gap. This CDR3 is CASSLAQYQPQHF. Written as DNA, the CDR3 is TGCGCCAGCAGCCTTGCGCAGTATCAGCCCCAGCATTTT.

The V gene is TRBV7-2, the J gene TRBJ2-7, with D possibly being TRBD1 or TRBD2 (5 bases each). The V gene lost 6 bases and the J gene lost 5 bases, with 20 bases spanning the gap. Germline V lookup: CDR1 SGHTA, CDR2 FQGNSA. This CDR3 comprises 15 residues. The CDR3 DNA is TGTGCCAGCAGGTCGAGGGACCAGCGCCTCCACGAGCAGTACTTC. Protein sequence: CASRSRDQRLHEQYF.

This clonotype was seen repeatedly, ten times or more. The J gene is TRBJ1-3, the V gene TRBV29-1; possible D gene TRBD1, 5 bases. The CDR3 length is 13 residues. CDR1 and CDR2 from the germline V gene are SQVTM and ANQGSEA. Trimming took off 5 bases at V and 4 bases at J, with 12 bases between the two ends. The CDR3 region has the DNA TGCAGCGTTTGTAGGGGTACCGGAAACACCATATATTTT. Amino acids: CSVCRGTGNTIYF. Supplemented by reference TRBV29-1 and TRBJ1-3, the full variable domain reads SAVISQKPSRDICQRGTSLTIQCQVDSQVTMMFWYRQQPGQSLTLIATANQGSEATYESGFVIDKFPISRPNLTFSTLTVSNMSPEDSSIYLCSVCRGTGNTIYFGEGSWLTVV.

This clonotype was recorded at least ten times. The rearrangement uses TRBV7-2 and TRBJ1-5; TRBD1 aligns across 8 bases. Germline V gene sequence: CDR1 SGHTA, CDR2 FQGNSA. The CDR3 is 14 residues long. Trimming cost V 3 bases and J 4 bases; bases outside gene matches: 2. The CDR3 nucleotides are TGTGCCAGCAGCTTCCGGGACAGGAATCAGCCCCAGCATTTT. Translated: CASSFRDRNQPQHF.

This clonotype has a handful of counts. In nucleotides, the CDR3 is TGCAGTGTCGTGACAGGAGGATATGGCTACACCTTC. It specifies CSVVTGGYGYTF. The V gene is TRBV20-1, the J gene TRBJ1-2, with a possible D match to TRBD1 (6 bases). From germline, CDR1 is DFQATT and CDR2 SNEGSKA (reference sequence). The CDR3 spans 12 residues. V was clipped by 7 bases and J by 5 bases, with 14 bases between them.

This clonotype was recorded at least ten times. The chain employs TRBV6-2 or TRBV6-3 and TRBJ2-4, with D uncertain. The ends were cut back, 2 bases at V and 8 bases at J, with 13 bases in the middle. Germline CDR1 is MNHEY and CDR2 is SVGEGT. The CDR3 covers 14 residues. The CDR3 reads CASSYRGITDIQYF. CDR3 DNA sequence: TGTGCCAGCAGTTACCGCGGCATTACGGACATTCAGTACTTC.

This clonotype was recorded at least ten times. This chain uses TRBV28 with TRBJ2-3, with 7 bases identical to TRBD1. The germline CDR1 and CDR2 sequences are MDHEN and SYDVKM. The CDR3 is 15 amino acids. V dropped 6 bases and J dropped 2; count of bases not matched to a gene: 8. The CDR3 nucleotides are TGTGCCAGCAGGTCGGGACAGACAGACACAGATACGCAGTATTTT. This encodes CASRSGQTDTDTQYF.

The sample holds many counts of this clonotype. The chain carries TRBV27 and TRBJ2-7, with 12 positions matching TRBD2. In germline, CDR1 is MNHEY, CDR2 SMNVEV (reference sequence). The length of the CDR3 is 15 residues. V lost 7 bases to trimming and J lost 4 bases; unmatched junction nucleotides: 8. CDR3 region: CASKASGGAVYEQYF. The CDR3 DNA sequence: TGTGCCAGCAAAGCTAGCGGGGGGGCTGTTTACGAGCAGTACTTC.

This clonotype was observed many times. The chain recombines TRBV15 with TRBJ2-5, with TRBD1 matching 8 bases. Trimming at V came to 5 bases and at J to 2 bases, leaving 4 bases not matched to a gene. The CDR3 extends over 14 amino acids. Germline loops: CDR1 LNHNV, CDR2 YYDKDF (reference sequence). CDR3 in amino acids: CATSVDRVQETQYF. The DNA for the CDR3 is TGTGCCACCAGCGTGGACAGGGTTCAAGAGACCCAGTACTTC. Based on the CDR3 plus reference TRBV15 and TRBJ2-5, the full variable domain is DAMVIQNPRYQVTQFGKPVTLSCSQTLNHNVMYWYQQKSSQAPKLLFHYYDKDFNNEADTPDNFQSRRPNTSFCFLDIRSPGLGDTAMYLCATSVDRVQETQYFGPGTRLLVL.

The V call is TRBV18, the J call TRBJ1-6, with TRBD1 as a possible D gene (5 bases). V was cut by 3 bases and J by 10 bases, with 16 bases left in between. CDR1 is KGHSH, CDR2 LQKENI, per germline. The CDR3 loop spans 15 amino acids. The DNA of the CDR3 is TGTGCCAGCTCACCTGGGGGACTGACACTATCACCCCTCCACTTT. Translated, it gives CASSPGGLTLSPLHF.

This clonotype was counted ten times or more. In nucleotides, the CDR3 is TGTGCCAGCAGCTTAGACCGGGACTTTCAAGAGACCCAGTACTTC. Amino acid sequence: CASSLDRDFQETQYF. The J gene is TRBJ2-5, the V gene TRBV7-2; possibly TRBD2 for D (6 bases). Germline CDR1 is SGHTA and CDR2 is FQGNSA. Trimming stripped 1 base from V and 2 bases from J, with 11 bases between. This CDR3 region has 15 residues.